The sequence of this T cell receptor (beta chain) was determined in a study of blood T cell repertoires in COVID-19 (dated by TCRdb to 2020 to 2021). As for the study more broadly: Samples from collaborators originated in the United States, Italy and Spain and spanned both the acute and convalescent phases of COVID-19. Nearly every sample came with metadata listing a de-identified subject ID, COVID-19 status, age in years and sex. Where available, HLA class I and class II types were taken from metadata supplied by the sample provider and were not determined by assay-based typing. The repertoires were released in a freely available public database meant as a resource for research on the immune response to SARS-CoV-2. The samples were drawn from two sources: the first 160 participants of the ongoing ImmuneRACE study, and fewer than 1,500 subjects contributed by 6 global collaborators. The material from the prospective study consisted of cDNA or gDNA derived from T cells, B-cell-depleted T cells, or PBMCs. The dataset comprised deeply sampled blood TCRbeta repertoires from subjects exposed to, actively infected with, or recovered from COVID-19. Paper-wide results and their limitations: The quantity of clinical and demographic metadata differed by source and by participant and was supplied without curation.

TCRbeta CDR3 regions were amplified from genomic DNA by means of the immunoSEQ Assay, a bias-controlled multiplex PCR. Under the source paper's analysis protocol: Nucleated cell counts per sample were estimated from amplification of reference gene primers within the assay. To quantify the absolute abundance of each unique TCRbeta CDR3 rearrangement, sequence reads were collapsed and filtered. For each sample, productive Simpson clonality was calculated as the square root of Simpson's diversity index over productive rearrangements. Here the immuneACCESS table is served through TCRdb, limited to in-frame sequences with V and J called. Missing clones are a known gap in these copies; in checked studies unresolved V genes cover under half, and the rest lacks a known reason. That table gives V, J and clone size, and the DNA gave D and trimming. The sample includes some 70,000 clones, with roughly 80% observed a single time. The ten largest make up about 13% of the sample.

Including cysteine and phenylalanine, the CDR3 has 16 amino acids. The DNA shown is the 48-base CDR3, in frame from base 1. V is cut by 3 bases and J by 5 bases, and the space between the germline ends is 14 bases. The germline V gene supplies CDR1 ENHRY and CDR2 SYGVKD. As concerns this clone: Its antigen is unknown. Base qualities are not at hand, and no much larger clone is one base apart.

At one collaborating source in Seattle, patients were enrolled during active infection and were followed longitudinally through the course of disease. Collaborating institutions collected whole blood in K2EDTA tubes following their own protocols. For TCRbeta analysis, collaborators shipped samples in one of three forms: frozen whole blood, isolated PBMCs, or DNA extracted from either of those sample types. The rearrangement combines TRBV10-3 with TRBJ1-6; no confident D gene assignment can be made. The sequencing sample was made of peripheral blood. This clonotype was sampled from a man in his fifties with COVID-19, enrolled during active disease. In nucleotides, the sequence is TGTGCCATCAGTGAAGGCGCTGGGCAGCATAATTCACCCCTCCACTTT. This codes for CAISEGAGQHNSPLHF.